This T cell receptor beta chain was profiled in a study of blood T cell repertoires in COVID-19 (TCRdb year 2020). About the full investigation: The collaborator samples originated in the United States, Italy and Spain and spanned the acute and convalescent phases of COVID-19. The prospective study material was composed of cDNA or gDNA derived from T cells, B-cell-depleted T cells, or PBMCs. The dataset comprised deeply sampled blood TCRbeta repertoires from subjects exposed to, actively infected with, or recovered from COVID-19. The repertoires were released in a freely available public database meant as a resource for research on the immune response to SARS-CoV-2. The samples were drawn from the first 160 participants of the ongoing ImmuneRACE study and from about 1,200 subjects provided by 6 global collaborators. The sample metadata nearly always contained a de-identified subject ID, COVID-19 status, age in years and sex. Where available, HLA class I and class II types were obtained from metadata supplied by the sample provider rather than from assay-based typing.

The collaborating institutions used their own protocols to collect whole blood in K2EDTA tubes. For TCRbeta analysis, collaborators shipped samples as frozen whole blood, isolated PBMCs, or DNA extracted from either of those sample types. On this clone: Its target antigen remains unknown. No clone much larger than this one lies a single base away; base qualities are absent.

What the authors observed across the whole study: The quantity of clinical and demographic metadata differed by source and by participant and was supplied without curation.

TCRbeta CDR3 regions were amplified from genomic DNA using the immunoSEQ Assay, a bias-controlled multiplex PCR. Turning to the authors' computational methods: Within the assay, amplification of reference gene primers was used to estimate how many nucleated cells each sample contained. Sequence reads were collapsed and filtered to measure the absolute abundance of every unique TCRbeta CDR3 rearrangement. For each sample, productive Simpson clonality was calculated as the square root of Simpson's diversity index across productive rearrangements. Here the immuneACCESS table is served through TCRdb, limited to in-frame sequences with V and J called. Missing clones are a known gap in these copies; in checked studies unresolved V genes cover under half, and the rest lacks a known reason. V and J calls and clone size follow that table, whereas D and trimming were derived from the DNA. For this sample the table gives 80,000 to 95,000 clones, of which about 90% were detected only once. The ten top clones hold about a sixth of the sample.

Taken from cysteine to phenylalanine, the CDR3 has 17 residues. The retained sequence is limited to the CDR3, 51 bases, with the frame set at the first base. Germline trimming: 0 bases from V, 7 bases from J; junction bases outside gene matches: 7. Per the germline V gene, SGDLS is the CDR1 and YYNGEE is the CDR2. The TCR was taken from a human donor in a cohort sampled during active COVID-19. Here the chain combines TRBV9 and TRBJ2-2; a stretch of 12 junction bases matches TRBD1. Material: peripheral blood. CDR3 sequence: CASSVGPGQGADGELFF. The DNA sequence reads TGTGCCAGCAGCGTAGGTCCGGGACAGGGGGCGGACGGGGAGCTGTTTTTT.